This T cell receptor beta chain was documented in a study of long-term antiretroviral therapy in people with HIV. Study-wide context: The study's earliest collections predate the 2015 immediate-ART recommendation by about a decade.

Notes on this clone: As yet, its antigen is unknown.

Study results and limitations: Within the repertoire, clones expanded before ART were dominant at all time points.

The run of the v3.0 immunoSEQ assay was at survey level. The study targeted roughly 35,000-50,000 T-cell genomes per sample in sequencing. Clones were sequenced by immunoSEQ multiplex PCR, and TCRdb holds only the in-frame ones, with some missing. Of around 30,000 clones listed, 70% to 90% are singletons. This CDR3 contains 12 residues. V was shortened by 6 bases and J by 4 bases, with 9 bases between the two germline ends. Germline values: CDR1 MNHEY, CDR2 SMNVEV (reference sequence). The chain recombines TRBV27 with TRBJ2-5; no firm D call. This TCR derives from a man aged 18 to 30 with HIV. The sequences come from unsorted PBMCs, collected around 3.3 years after starting antiretroviral therapy. CDR3 DNA: TGTGCCAGCAGCCCCAATGGAGAGACCCAGTACTTC. Protein: CASSPNGETQYF.